This T cell receptor beta chain is from a study of blood T cells in healthy people across ages. Study conclusions and caveats: With donor CMV status unknown, expanded clonotype changes were possibly confounded. Per million T cells, TCR beta diversity dropped roughly linearly as age increased.

The extraction recovered at least 5 micrograms of total RNA per sample. This clonotype was seen a few times. The antigen remains unidentified. A J-beta primer mix and a sample-barcoded 5' primer were used in a second PCR of about 7 to 12 cycles. Each cDNA molecule was tagged by a template-switch adaptor that had 12 random nucleotides. TCRdb passed the 5' RACE reads through MiXCR, listing each CDR3 protein once. The sample includes 600,000 or so distinct CDR3 sequences, less than 60% of them seen just once. V was pared by 4 bases and J by 3 bases, with 9 bases of the junction left unmatched. CDR3 size: 15 residues. The V gene's germline CDR1 is SGDLS and CDR2 YYNGEE.

The specimen was blood. The V gene is TRBV9, the J gene TRBJ2-7; 8 nucleotides align to TRBD1. The receptor comes from a man aged 80 or over in good health. The CDR3 loop reads CASSPGQGHDYEQYF. The CDR3 bases are TGTGCCAGCAGCCCTGGACAGGGCCACGACTACGAGCAGTACTTC. Combining the CDR3 with reference TRBV9 and TRBJ2-7 gives the whole variable domain DSGVTQTPKHLITATGQRVTLRCSPRSGDLSVYWYQQSLDQGLQFLIQYYNGEERAKGNILERFSAQQFPDLHSELNLSSLELGDSALYFCASSPGQGHDYEQYFGPGTRLTVT.